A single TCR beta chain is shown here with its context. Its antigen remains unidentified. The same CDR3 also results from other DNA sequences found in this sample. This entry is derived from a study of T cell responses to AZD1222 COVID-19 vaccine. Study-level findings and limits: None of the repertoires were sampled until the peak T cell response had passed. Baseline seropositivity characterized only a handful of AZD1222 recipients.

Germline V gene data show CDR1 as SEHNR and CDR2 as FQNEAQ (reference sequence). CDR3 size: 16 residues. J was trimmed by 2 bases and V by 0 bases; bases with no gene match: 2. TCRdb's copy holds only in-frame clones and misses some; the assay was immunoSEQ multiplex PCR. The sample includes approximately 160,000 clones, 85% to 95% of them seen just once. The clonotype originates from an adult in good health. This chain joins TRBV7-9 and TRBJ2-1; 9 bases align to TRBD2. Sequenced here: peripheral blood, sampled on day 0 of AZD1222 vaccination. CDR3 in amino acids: CASSLALAGTYNEQFF. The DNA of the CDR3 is TGTGCCAGCAGCTTAGCTCTAGCGGGGACCTACAATGAGCAGTTCTTC.